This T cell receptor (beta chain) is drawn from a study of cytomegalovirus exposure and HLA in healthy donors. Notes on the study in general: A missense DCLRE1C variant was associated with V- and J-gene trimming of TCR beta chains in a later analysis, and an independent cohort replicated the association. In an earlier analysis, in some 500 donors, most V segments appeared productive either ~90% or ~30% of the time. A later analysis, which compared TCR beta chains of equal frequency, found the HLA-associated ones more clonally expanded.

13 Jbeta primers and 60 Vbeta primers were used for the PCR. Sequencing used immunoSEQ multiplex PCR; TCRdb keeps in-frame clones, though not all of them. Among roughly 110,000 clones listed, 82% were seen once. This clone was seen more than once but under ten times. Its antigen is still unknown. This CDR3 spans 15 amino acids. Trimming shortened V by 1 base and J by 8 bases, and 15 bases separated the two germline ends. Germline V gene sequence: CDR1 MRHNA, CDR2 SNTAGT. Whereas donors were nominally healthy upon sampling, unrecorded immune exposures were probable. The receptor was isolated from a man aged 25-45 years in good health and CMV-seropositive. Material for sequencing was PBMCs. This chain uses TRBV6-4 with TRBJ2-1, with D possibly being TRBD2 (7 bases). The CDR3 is CASSDWGGPGDEQFF. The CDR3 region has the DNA TGTGCCAGCAGTGACTGGGGGGGCCCCGGGGATGAGCAGTTCTTC.